This TCR beta chain was obtained from a study of prognosis after radiotherapy for stage I lung cancer. Study findings and constraints: The study found that unique TCR clone counts fell after stereotactic body radiation therapy, median 10,088 versus 6,861.

Amplification of the TCR beta CDR3 (from genomic DNA) was done by two-round multiplex PCR. Initially, in first-round PCR, primers specific to each TRBV and TRBJ gene were used. Second-round PCR used universal primers. A single record per CDR3 protein comes from TCRdb applying MiXCR to the multiplex PCR reads. The sample carries over 30,000 distinct CDR3 sequences, approximately 25% recorded once. CDR3 length: 16 amino acids. Per the germline V gene, CDR1 is MGHRA and CDR2 is YSYEKL. Trimming removed 0 bases from V and 4 bases from J, with 13 bases in between. This clonotype occurred a few times. The antigen is undetermined.

This specimen was PBMCs, taken before or after stereotactic body radiation therapy (not recorded which). The chain recombines TRBV4-1 with TRBJ1-5, with a tentative D call TRBD1 (5 bases). The sequence was obtained from a donor aged 50 or older with non-small cell lung cancer. CDR3: CASSQESGVRNQPQHF. DNA for the CDR3: TGCGCCAGCAGCCAAGAATCGGGGGTCCGAAATCAGCCCCAGCATTTT.